These 27 T cell receptor beta chains came from one sample sequenced in a study of graft-versus-host responses after intestinal transplantation. Assay: immunoSEQ multiplex PCR; the TCRdb copy retains only in-frame clones and omits some. Of some 55,000 clones in the sample, 75% to 95% were seen once. Specimen: PBMCs, collected nearly 670 days after intestinal transplant. These receptors were obtained from a human patient who received an intestinal transplant, so some T cells may come from the graft donor.

The rearrangement links TRBV4-1 to TRBJ2-7, with D unclear. CDR1 and CDR2 (germline): MGHRA, YSYEKL. CDR3 length: 11 residues. Trimming pared 1 base from V and 5 bases from J, leaving 3 bases between. Here the CDR3 reads CASSQAHEQYF. In nucleotides, the CDR3 is TGCGCCAGCAGCCAAGCGCACGAGCAGTACTTC.

J is TRBJ1-5 and V is TRBV6-4; 7 bases map to TRBD1. This CDR3 has 13 residues. Losses at the gene ends were 5 bases for V and 7 bases for J; bases not matched to a gene: 5. CDR1 is MRHNA, CDR2 SNTAGT, per germline. CDR3 sequence: CASSRDRDQPQHF. CDR3 sequence (DNA): TGTGCCAGCAGTAGAGACAGGGACCAGCCCCAGCATTTT.

This clone showed up just once. The J gene is TRBJ2-5, the V gene TRBV6-1, with D possibly TRBD2 on 5 matching bases. The CDR3 has 15 residues. Trimming removed 4 bases at V and 2 bases at J, with 14 bases between. CDR1 is MNHNS, CDR2 SASEGT, per germline. Written as DNA, the CDR3 is TGTGCCAGCAGTGCTGTCGGGGTTGGACAAGAGACCCAGTACTTC. This encodes CASSAVGVGQETQYF.

This chain joins TRBV19 and TRBJ1-5; no reliable D call. This CDR3 contains 19 residues. V was trimmed by 7 bases and J by 0 bases, leaving 25 bases between them. Germline V gene lookup returns CDR1 LNHDA and CDR2 SQIVND (reference sequence). In DNA, the CDR3 is TGTGCCAGTATGATGCGAGGCCACCCGGAGGGTTATAGCAATCAGCCCCAGCATTTT. Encoded protein: CASMMRGHPEGYSNQPQHF.

The V call is TRBV5-8, the J call TRBJ1-2, with no clear D. V was trimmed by 3 bases and J by 3 bases, leaving 3 bases between them. Germline V gene data show CDR1 as SGHTS and CDR2 as YDEGEE. The CDR3 is 11 amino acids. As DNA, the CDR3 is TGTGCCAGCAGCTGGGACTATGGCTACACCTTC. Amino acid sequence: CASSWDYGYTF.

This clone was counted between two and nine times. The V gene is TRBV5-4, the J gene TRBJ1-1; D gene unclear. CDR1 and CDR2 from the germline V gene are SGHNT and YYREEE (reference sequence). The CDR3 runs 13 residues. Deletions cut 2 bases from V and 3 bases from J, with 8 bases between. The CDR3 DNA sequence: TGTGCCAGCAGCTTTTCCGGGGACACTGAAGCTTTCTTT. It is translated as CASSFSGDTEAFF.

The J gene is TRBJ2-3, the V gene TRBV9; D is perhaps TRBD2 (6 bases). The CDR3 is 14 residues long. The germline gives CDR1 SGDLS, CDR2 YYNGEE. Trimming shortened V by 0 bases and J by 3 bases, and 8 bases separated the two germline ends. CDR3 loop: CASSVEGTTDTQYF. CDR3 DNA sequence: TGTGCCAGCAGCGTAGAGGGGACTACAGATACGCAGTATTTT.

The chain uses TRBV5-1 and TRBJ1-6; possible D gene TRBD1, 5 bases. The germline CDR1 and CDR2 sequences are SGHRS and YFSETQ. The V gene lost 0 bases and the J gene lost 4 bases, with 11 bases spanning the gap. The CDR3 is 16 residues long. The CDR3 region is CASSLGQGRYNSPLHF. The CDR3 bases are TGCGCCAGCAGCTTGGGGCAGGGTCGTTATAATTCACCCCTCCACTTT.

The chain has TRBV2 and TRBJ1-4; D perhaps matches TRBD1 (5 bases). V shed 8 bases and J shed 7 bases, with 14 bases lying between them. Germline-derived CDR1 and CDR2 are SNHLY and FYNNEI. The CDR3 has 13 amino acids. Written as DNA, the CDR3 is TGTGCCAGCGATCAGGGACTAGGTGAAAAACTGTTTTTT. It yields the protein CASDQGLGEKLFF.

The rearrangement links TRBV5-8 to TRBJ1-2, with no clear D. Per germline, CDR1 SGHTS and CDR2 YDEGEE. The CDR3 totals 13 residues. Trimming shortened V by 2 bases and J by 5 bases, and 10 bases separated the two germline ends. CDR3 region: CASSLGFWYGYTF. CDR3 DNA sequence: TGTGCCAGCAGCTTAGGCTTTTGGTATGGCTACACCTTC.

This chain links TRBV5-1 with TRBJ2-7; D is possibly TRBD2 (6 bases). CDR3 size: 15 residues. Trimming shortened V by 5 bases and J by 3 bases, and 18 bases separated the two germline ends. The germline CDR1 and CDR2 sequences are SGHRS and YFSETQ. Here the CDR3 DNA reads TGCGCCAGCAGGGGACTTTCGGGAGTCAACTACGAGCAGTACTTC. This translates into CASRGLSGVNYEQYF.

This chain uses TRBV5-5 with TRBJ2-5; 9 bases match TRBD1. From germline, CDR1 is SGHKS and CDR2 YYEKEE (reference sequence). With V trimmed by 2 bases and J by 4 bases, 3 bases remained unmatched. This CDR3 is built from 14 residues. CDR3: CASSLQGARETQYF. DNA for the CDR3: TGTGCCAGCAGCTTACAGGGGGCTCGAGAGACCCAGTACTTC.

This chain connects TRBV12-5 to TRBJ2-5; D may be TRBD2 (5 bases). V dropped 8 bases and J dropped 5 bases, with 9 bases sitting between them. From germline, CDR1 is LGHNT and CDR2 FRNRAP. The CDR3 totals 11 residues. The CDR3 DNA reads as TGTGCTAGTTCGGGGATGGAGACCCAGTACTTC. It specifies CASSGMETQYF.

The J gene is TRBJ2-2, the V gene TRBV5-1, with a possible D match to TRBD2 (5 bases). V shed 3 bases and J shed 5 bases, with 14 bases lying between them. The CDR3 runs to 15 residues. CDR1 and CDR2 (germline): SGHRS, YFSETQ. The CDR3 coding sequence is TGCGCCAGCAGCTACCTCCCAAGGGAGACCGGGGAGCTGTTTTTT. This encodes CASSYLPRETGELFF.

The rearrangement uses TRBV5-1 and TRBJ2-1, with D perhaps TRBD2 (6 bases). Trimming took 4 bases from V and 7 from J, leaving 21 bases between them. This CDR3 region has 16 residues. The V gene's germline CDR1 is SGHRS and CDR2 YFSETQ. The CDR3 sequence: CASSQSGTRTRNEQFF. CDR3 DNA sequence: TGCGCCAGCAGCCAATCCGGGACTCGAACTCGTAATGAGCAGTTCTTC.

The chain is built from TRBV7-9 and TRBJ2-6; TRBD1 aligns across 12 bases. CDR3 size: 18 residues. V shed 2 bases, J shed 0 bases, and the junction held 2 bases outside the gene matches. Germline-derived CDR1 and CDR2 are SEHNR and FQNEAQ (reference sequence). CDR3 in amino acids: CASSLRDRGPSGANVLTF. CDR3 sequence (DNA): TGTGCCAGCAGCTTAAGGGACAGGGGGCCCTCTGGGGCCAACGTCCTGACTTTC.

CDR3 region: CASGPGGIETQYF. CDR3 nucleotide sequence: TGTGCCAGCGGCCCTGGGGGGATAGAGACCCAGTACTTC. The J gene is TRBJ2-5, the V gene TRBV5-4, with D perhaps matching TRBD2 (6 bases). This CDR3 comprises 13 residues. Germline loops: CDR1 SGHNT, CDR2 YYREEE (reference sequence). Trimming removed 7 bases at V and 4 bases at J, with 14 bases between.

In this sample, this clone turned up once. V usage is TRBV5-5 and J usage is TRBJ2-7, with D possibly matching TRBD2 (6 bases). CDR3 length equals 14 residues. Germline V gene data show CDR1 as SGHKS and CDR2 as YYEKEE (reference sequence). Trimming pared 4 bases from V and 7 bases from J, leaving 18 bases between. For the CDR3, the DNA is TGTGCCAGCAGCCAGTTAACTAAACGGGGGGAGCAGTACTTC. It yields the protein CASSQLTKRGEQYF.

V gene TRBV30 combines with J gene TRBJ1-2; a possible D gene is TRBD1 (6 bases). This CDR3 comprises 11 residues. V gave up 1 base and J gave up 7 bases, with 7 bases separating them. In germline, CDR1 is GTSNPN, CDR2 SVGIG (reference sequence). The CDR3 protein is CAWSGGLGYTF. As DNA, the CDR3 is TGTGCCTGGAGTGGGGGGCTTGGCTACACCTTC. Drawing the rest from reference TRBV30 and TRBJ1-2, the complete variable domain is SQTIHQWPATLVQPVGSPLSLECTVEGTSNPNLYWYRQAAGRGLQLLFYSVGIGQISSEVPQNLSASRPQDRQFILSSKKLLLSDSGFYLCAWSGGLGYTFGSGTRLTVV.

The V call is TRBV5-5, the J call TRBJ1-1, with no clear D. The CDR3 is 14 amino acids. Deletions cut 0 bases from V and 4 bases from J, with 10 bases between. From germline, CDR1 is SGHKS and CDR2 YYEKEE (reference sequence). CDR3 protein: CASSLVGGSTEAFF. CDR3 nucleotide sequence: TGTGCCAGCAGCTTGGTGGGAGGGAGCACTGAAGCTTTCTTT.

This sequence joins TRBV18 and TRBJ1-2; 8 nucleotides match TRBD1. V was pared by 0 bases and J by 4 bases, with 7 bases of the junction left unmatched. Germline CDR1 and CDR2: KGHSH and LQKENI. This CDR3 comprises 16 residues. DNA for the CDR3: TGTGCCAGCTCACCACCTCGGACAGGGTCCGTCTATGGCTACACCTTC. The encoded protein is CASSPPRTGSVYGYTF.

This sequence joins TRBV10-1 and TRBJ2-5; 9 bases match TRBD2. The CDR3 is 17 amino acids. From germline, CDR1 is WNHNN and CDR2 SYGVQD (reference sequence). The junction had 12 bases not matched to a gene; V was cut back by 6 bases and J by 1 base. The CDR3 region is CASSEGLLAGIQETQYF. In DNA, the CDR3 is TGCGCCAGCAGCGAAGGCCTACTAGCGGGCATCCAAGAGACCCAGTACTTC.

The CDR3 nucleotides read TGTGCCAGCTCGGGGGGAAACACCATATATTTT. Its translation is CASSGGNTIYF. The V call is TRBV6-4, the J call TRBJ1-3; no clear D. V lost 8 bases to trimming and J lost 4 bases, with 6 bases between them. The CDR3 runs 11 residues. Germline V gives CDR1 MRHNA, CDR2 SNTAGT.

This clone was seen once. V gene TRBV11-1 combines with J gene TRBJ1-1; tentative D call: TRBD1 (5 bases). The CDR3 spans 13 residues. Germline CDR1 is SGHAT and CDR2 is FQDESV (reference sequence). With 4 bases removed from V and 6 bases from J, the gap between germline ends came to 12 bases. CDR3 residues: CASSYGTTAEAFF. Written as DNA, the CDR3 is TGTGCCAGCAGCTACGGGACGACCGCTGAAGCTTTCTTT.

The chain couples TRBV9 to TRBJ1-2; perhaps TRBD1 as D (5 bases). The germline V and J ends were trimmed by 4 bases and 7 bases, with 26 bases remaining between them. The germline V gene has CDR1 SGDLS and CDR2 YYNGEE. The CDR3 runs to 17 residues. The CDR3: CASSLDPPHRHFCGYTF. The CDR3 nucleotides are TGTGCCAGCAGCCTAGACCCCCCCCACAGGCACTTTTGTGGCTACACCTTC.

The genes are TRBV5-1 and TRBJ2-2; TRBD1 might be the D (6 bases). This CDR3 spans 15 amino acids. Germline CDR1 reads SGHRS; CDR2 reads YFSETQ. With 1 base removed from V and 2 bases from J, the gap between germline ends came to 9 bases. The CDR3 is CASSLTGKNTGELFF. The CDR3 nucleotides read TGCGCCAGCAGCTTGACAGGGAAAAACACCGGGGAGCTGTTTTTT.

This clone appeared once. The chain couples TRBV4-1 to TRBJ2-1; TRBD1 or TRBD2 may be the D gene (6 bases each). Trimming pared 4 bases from V and 3 bases from J, leaving 10 bases between. CDR1 is MGHRA, CDR2 YSYEKL, per germline. The CDR3 is 14 residues long. The CDR3 loop reads CASSLRGVYNEQFF. The CDR3 DNA reads TGCGCCAGCAGCCTGAGGGGGGTCTACAATGAGCAGTTCTTC.